The 31 T cell receptor beta chains below were found in one sample sequenced in a study of cytomegalovirus exposure and HLA in healthy donors. Primers included in the PCR were 60 Vbeta and 13 Jbeta primers. Repertoires were generated with immunoSEQ multiplex PCR, while TCRdb's copy carries only in-frame clones and drops some. The sample includes approximately 35,000 clones, about 79% of them seen just once. The sample comprised PBMCs. These receptor sequences come from a woman younger than 35 in good health and CMV-seronegative.

The CDR3 sequence is CASSTATGVHGEQFF. The DNA for the CDR3 is TGTGCCAGTAGTACTGCTACAGGGGTCCACGGTGAGCAGTTCTTC. This sequence joins TRBV19 and TRBJ2-1; 7 bases agree with TRBD1. Germline V gene sequence: CDR1 LNHDA, CDR2 SQIVND (reference sequence). The CDR3 contains 15 residues. With V trimmed by 4 bases and J by 9 bases, 12 bases remained unmatched.

The chain carries TRBV7-2 and TRBJ1-5, with 9 bases matching TRBD1. The CDR3 runs to 16 residues. Germline values: CDR1 SGHTA, CDR2 FQGNSA. The V and J ends lost 5 bases and 5 bases, in that order; junction bases with no gene match: 10. The CDR3 reads CASSIYPGQGYQPQHF. CDR3 in DNA: TGTGCCAGCAGCATCTACCCGGGACAGGGCTATCAGCCCCAGCATTTT.

The chain carries TRBV4-1 and TRBJ1-4; 7 nucleotides line up with TRBD1. The CDR3 consists of 14 residues. Germline-derived CDR1 and CDR2 are MGHRA and YSYEKL. V was clipped by 3 bases and J by 7 bases; unmatched bases: 5. The DNA for the CDR3 is TGCGCCAGCAGCCAGGCCGGGACAGCTGAAAAACTGTTTTTT. Protein: CASSQAGTAEKLFF.

The chain employs TRBV5-1 and TRBJ2-2, with 7 bases lining up with TRBD1. CDR1 and CDR2 from the germline V gene are SGHRS and YFSETQ. The CDR3 sequence is 16 residues long. With 2 bases clipped from V and 4 bases from J, the junction kept 8 bases outside the gene matches. The CDR3 DNA reads TGCGCCAGCAGCTTTATAGGGGGCGACGGCACCGGGGAGCTGTTTTTT. Amino acid sequence: CASSFIGGDGTGELFF. Variable domain in full (rest from reference TRBV5-1 and TRBJ2-2): KAGVTQTPRYLIKTRGQQVTLSCSPISGHRSVSWYQQTPGQGLQFLFEYFSETQRNKGNFPGRFSGRQFSNSRSEMNVSTLELGDSALYLCASSFIGGDGTGELFFGEGSRLTVL.

The sample holds one count of this clone. CDR3 sequence reads: CASSASGGGETQYF. CDR3 nucleotide sequence: TGTGCCAGCAGCGCCTCGGGAGGAGGAGAGACCCAGTACTTC. The V gene is TRBV9, the J gene TRBJ2-5; 7 positions match TRBD2. Losses at the gene ends were 3 bases for V and 4 bases for J; bases not matched to a gene: 6. Germline values: CDR1 SGDLS, CDR2 YYNGEE. The CDR3 is made up of 14 amino acids.

The V gene is TRBV4-2, the J gene TRBJ2-1, with 14 positions matching TRBD2. Germline trimming cut 2 bases from V and 5 bases from J; bases unmatched to any gene: 11. Germline CDR1 LGHNA, CDR2 YNFKEQ. The CDR3 loop spans 19 amino acids. CDR3 in DNA: TGTGCCAGCAGCCAAACACCGGGACTAGCGGGAGCGCCGAACAATGAGCAGTTCTTC. It codes for CASSQTPGLAGAPNNEQFF.

The rearrangement joins TRBV2 to TRBJ2-7, with D maybe TRBD2 (5 bases). Germline V gives CDR1 SNHLY, CDR2 FYNNEI. The CDR3 spans 13 residues. The ends were cut back, 6 bases at V and 0 bases at J, with 9 bases in the middle. CDR3 sequence (DNA): TGTGCCAGCAGGGACTCGAACTCCTACGAGCAGTACTTC. Encoded protein: CASRDSNSYEQYF.

The CDR3 sequence: CSVAGGGELFF. The CDR3 DNA reads TGCAGCGTCGCAGGGGGCGGGGAGCTGTTTTTT. The genes are TRBV29-1 and TRBJ2-2; TRBD1 aligns across 7 bases. This CDR3 comprises 11 residues. V gave up 6 bases and J gave up 7 bases; unmatched junction bases: 2. CDR1 is SQVTM, CDR2 ANQGSEA, per germline.

The rearrangement uses TRBV15 and TRBJ2-1; D is perhaps TRBD2 (5 bases). V was clipped by 9 bases and J by 0 bases, with 12 bases between them. Looked up from germline, CDR1 is LNHNV and CDR2 is YYDKDF (reference sequence). The CDR3 runs 14 residues. DNA for the CDR3: TGTGCCACTGCCCCCGGGGACTCCTACAATGAGCAGTTCTTC. Amino acid sequence: CATAPGDSYNEQFF.

The V call is TRBV14, the J call TRBJ2-2, with a possible D match to TRBD2 (6 bases). The CDR3 totals 15 residues. The V and J ends lost 1 base and 5 bases respectively, with 11 bases between them. Germline V CDR1 and CDR2: SGHDN, FVKESK. The CDR3 loop reads CASSQVQGGTGELFF. The CDR3 coding sequence is TGTGCCAGCAGCCAAGTCCAGGGAGGTACCGGGGAGCTGTTTTTT.

The CDR3 nucleotides are TGTGCCATCAGTTTACAGGGGACTAACTATGGCTACACCTTC. It yields the protein CAISLQGTNYGYTF. The chain couples TRBV10-3 to TRBJ1-2, with TRBD1 identical over 7 bases. There are 14 residues in the CDR3. Germline V gene sequence: CDR1 ENHRY, CDR2 SYGVKD. With V trimmed by 5 bases and J by 0 bases, 3 bases remained unmatched.

The chain couples TRBV4-1 to TRBJ1-6; possible D gene TRBD1, 5 bases. V was clipped by 1 base and J by 5 bases, with 12 bases between them. The germline CDR1 and CDR2 sequences are MGHRA and YSYEKL. The CDR3 covers 16 residues. CDR3 loop: CASSQGARVNNSPLHF. As DNA, the CDR3 is TGCGCCAGCAGCCAAGGTGCCAGGGTGAATAATTCACCCCTCCACTTT.

A single count supports this clone. The genes are TRBV27 and TRBJ1-2; weak D call: TRBD1 (5 bases). This CDR3 is 13 amino acids long. The V gene's germline CDR1 is MNHEY and CDR2 SMNVEV (reference sequence). V was clipped by 3 bases and J by 5 bases, with 10 bases between them. CDR3 protein: CASSLGGRYGYTF. In nucleotides, the CDR3 is TGTGCCAGCAGTTTGGGGGGGAGATATGGCTACACCTTC.

The chain joins TRBV18 to TRBJ1-6, with D perhaps TRBD1 (5 bases). Germline CDR1 reads KGHSH; CDR2 reads LQKENI. CDR3 length: 15 residues. Trimming cost V 8 bases and J 10 bases, with 21 bases left between them. The DNA for the CDR3 is TGTGCCAGCACAGAACAGGACCCTAGTGGATCACCCCTCCACTTT. Protein sequence: CASTEQDPSGSPLHF.

This sequence joins TRBV7-6 and TRBJ2-3; D is undetermined. CDR1 is SGHVS and CDR2 is FNYEAQ in the germline V gene. This CDR3 region has 12 residues. Trimming took 3 bases from V and 2 from J, leaving 3 bases between them. CDR3 nucleotide sequence: TGTGCCAGCAGCTTCCTCACAGATACGCAGTATTTT. It yields the protein CASSFLTDTQYF.

V gene TRBV4-3 combines with J gene TRBJ2-7; D may be TRBD1 (5 bases). The V end was cut by 8 bases, the J end by 1 base, with 18 bases between. The CDR3 has 15 amino acids. Germline CDR1 and CDR2: LGHNA and YSLEER. DNA of the CDR3: TGCGCCAGCCGTCCGAGGATTCAGGGATCCTACGAGCAGTACTTC. Translating it yields CASRPRIQGSYEQYF.

This rearrangement joins TRBV7-9 to TRBJ1-3; a weak D match, TRBD1 (5 bases). The CDR3 extends over 15 amino acids. V was trimmed by 6 bases and J by 0 bases, leaving 12 bases between them. CDR1 SEHNR and CDR2 FQNEAQ come from the germline V gene (reference sequence). The CDR3 region has the DNA TGTGCCAGCAGGGGGGGAGGTCACTCTGGAAACACCATATATTTT. Protein: CASRGGGHSGNTIYF.

This sequence joins TRBV28 and TRBJ1-1; perhaps TRBD1 as D (5 bases). This CDR3 contains 14 residues. V lost 9 bases to trimming and J lost 5 bases, with 19 bases between them. Germline CDR1 is MDHEN and CDR2 is SYDVKM. CDR3: CASKRQGRWTEAFF. The CDR3 coding sequence is TGTGCCAGTAAGCGCCAGGGTCGGTGGACTGAAGCTTTCTTT.

This rearrangement joins TRBV28 to TRBJ2-1, with 11 bases identical to TRBD2. Germline V gene data show CDR1 as MDHEN and CDR2 as SYDVKM. This CDR3 spans 14 amino acids. V was clipped by 11 bases and J by 4 bases; unmatched bases: 7. CDR3 sequence: CAGDPSGRYNEQFF. The CDR3 region has the DNA TGTGCCGGCGACCCTAGCGGGAGGTACAATGAGCAGTTCTTC.

This clone was found a few times. The chain joins TRBV6-1 to TRBJ2-7; 7 bases are shared with TRBD2. V lost 6 bases, J lost 2 bases, and 7 bases stayed unmatched. Germline V gives CDR1 MNHNS, CDR2 SASEGT. The CDR3 extends over 14 amino acids. The DNA of the CDR3 is TGTGCCAGCAGCACTAGCGATTACACCTACGAGCAGTACTTC. It translates to CASSTSDYTYEQYF.

V usage is TRBV11-2 and J usage is TRBJ2-2; weak D call: TRBD2 (6 bases). Germline V gene lookup returns CDR1 SGHAT and CDR2 FQNNGV. This CDR3 region has 17 residues. Trimming stripped 1 base from V and 4 bases from J, with 16 bases between. The CDR3 coding sequence is TGTGCCAGCAGCTTAGGTTTGGGGGGATTGAGCACCGGGGAGCTGTTTTTT. Translation gives CASSLGLGGLSTGELFF.

The V gene is TRBV5-6, the J gene TRBJ2-7, with D possibly matching TRBD1 (6 bases). The CDR3 runs 15 residues. Germline CDR1 is SGHDT and CDR2 is YYEEEE. V dropped 4 bases and J dropped 2 bases, with 16 bases sitting between them. The CDR3 is CASSQRARQAYEQYF. The CDR3 DNA follows: TGTGCCAGCAGCCAGAGGGCCCGACAGGCCTACGAGCAGTACTTC.

This clone has just a few counts. In DNA, the CDR3 is TGTGCCAGTAGTCCTCCCGGGACAGGGCGACCCGAGCAGTACTTC. As protein: CASSPPGTGRPEQYF. The rearrangement links TRBV19 to TRBJ2-7; 9 bases align to TRBD1. The CDR3 runs 15 residues. Trimming took 5 bases from V and 6 from J; bases not matched to a gene: 11. In germline, CDR1 is LNHDA, CDR2 SQIVND (reference sequence). The complete variable domain, with remaining parts taken from reference TRBV19 and TRBJ2-7, reads DGGITQSPKYLFRKEGQNVTLSCEQNLNHDAMYWYRQDPGQGLRLIYYSQIVNDFQKGDIAEGYSVSREKKESFPLTVTSAQKNPTAFYLCASSPPGTGRPEQYFGPGTRLTVT.

The V and J genes are TRBV6-6 and TRBJ2-5, with D possibly being TRBD1 (5 bases). With the DNA end fitting TRBJ2-7 better, the J assignment may be wrong. The CDR3 spans 12 residues. CDR1 MNHNY and CDR2 SVGAGI come from the germline V gene (reference sequence). CDR3 protein: CASGQGNYEQYF. The CDR3 nucleotides are TGTGCCAGCGGGCAGGGTAACTACGAGCAGTACTTC.

This chain uses TRBV11-1 with TRBJ1-2, with TRBD1 identical over 9 bases. With V trimmed by 5 bases and J by 8 bases, 6 bases remained unmatched. The CDR3 has 13 amino acids. Per germline, CDR1 SGHAT and CDR2 FQDESV (reference sequence). CDR3 amino acids: CASSQDRGDGYTF. As DNA, the CDR3 is TGTGCCAGCAGCCAGGACAGGGGAGACGGCTACACCTTC.

This chain joins TRBV4-2 and TRBJ2-7; 9 nucleotides match TRBD1. Per the germline V gene, CDR1 is LGHNA and CDR2 is YNFKEQ. Trimming cost V 1 base and J 4 bases; bases outside gene matches: 8. The CDR3 is 16 amino acids. CDR3 nucleotides: TGTGCCAGCAGCCAAGCAACCGGGACAGGGCTGTACGAGCAGTACTTC. This gives the protein CASSQATGTGLYEQYF.

The sample holds a few counts of this clone. V gene TRBV30 combines with J gene TRBJ1-2; TRBD1 aligns across 7 bases. The ends lost 3 bases at V and 5 bases at J; junction bases unmatched: 6. This CDR3 region has 13 residues. CDR1 is GTSNPN and CDR2 is SVGIG in the germline V gene (reference sequence). The CDR3, as DNA: TGTGCCTGGAGACTTGGGACAGTTTATGGCTACACCTTC. It yields the protein CAWRLGTVYGYTF.

The V and J genes are TRBV13 and TRBJ2-1; 9 bases agree with TRBD1. The V gene's germline CDR1 is PRHDT and CDR2 FYEKMQ (reference sequence). The CDR3 has 15 amino acids. The V segment lost 2 bases and the J segment 6 bases; nucleotides outside the gene matches: 5. DNA of the CDR3: TGTGCCAGCAGCTTAACTGGACAGGGGCGCAATGAGCAGTTCTTC. Translated: CASSLTGQGRNEQFF.

This sequence joins TRBV11-3 and TRBJ2-1, with 8 bases aligning to TRBD1. The CDR3 length is 15 residues. V trimming: 5 bases; J trimming: 9 bases; junction bases outside the gene matches: 12. Germline lookup yields CDR1 SGHNT and CDR2 YENEEA. The CDR3, as DNA: TGTGCCAGCAGCCCTGGTGGGCAGGGGGCTGGTGAGCAGTTCTTC. Amino acids: CASSPGGQGAGEQFF.

The chain links TRBV19 to TRBJ1-5; 8 bases fit TRBD1. The CDR3 length is 14 residues. V shed 3 bases, J shed 9 bases, and the junction held 7 bases outside the gene matches. Germline CDR1 LNHDA, CDR2 SQIVND (reference sequence). CDR3: CASSIGQGRRPQHF. The CDR3 DNA reads as TGTGCCAGTAGTATCGGACAGGGAAGACGGCCCCAGCATTTT.

J is TRBJ2-4 and V is TRBV7-2, with TRBD2 as a possible D gene (6 bases). Germline assignment: CDR1 SGHTA and CDR2 FQGNSA. The CDR3 is 15 amino acids. Trimming removed 1 base at V and 10 bases at J, with 17 bases between. Written as DNA, the CDR3 is TGTGCCAGCAGCTTAGGCCTTGGCGGGGTTCCTATTCAGTACTTC. This sequence encodes CASSLGLGGVPIQYF.